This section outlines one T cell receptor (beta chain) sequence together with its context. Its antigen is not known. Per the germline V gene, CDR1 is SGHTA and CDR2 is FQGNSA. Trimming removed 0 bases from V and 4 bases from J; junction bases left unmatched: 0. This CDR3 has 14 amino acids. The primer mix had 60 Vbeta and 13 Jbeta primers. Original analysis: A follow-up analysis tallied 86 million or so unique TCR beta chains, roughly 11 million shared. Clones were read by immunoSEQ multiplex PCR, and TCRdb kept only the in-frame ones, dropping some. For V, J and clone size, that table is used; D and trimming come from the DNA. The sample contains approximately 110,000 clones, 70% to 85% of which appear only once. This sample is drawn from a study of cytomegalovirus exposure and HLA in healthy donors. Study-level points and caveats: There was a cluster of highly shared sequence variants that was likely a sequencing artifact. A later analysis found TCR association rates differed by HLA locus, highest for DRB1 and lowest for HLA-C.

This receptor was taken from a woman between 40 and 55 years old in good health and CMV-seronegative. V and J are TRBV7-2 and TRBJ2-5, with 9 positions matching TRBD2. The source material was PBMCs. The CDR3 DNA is TGTGCCAGCAGCTTAGCGCGGGAGGGAGAGACCCAGTACTTC. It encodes CASSLAREGETQYF.